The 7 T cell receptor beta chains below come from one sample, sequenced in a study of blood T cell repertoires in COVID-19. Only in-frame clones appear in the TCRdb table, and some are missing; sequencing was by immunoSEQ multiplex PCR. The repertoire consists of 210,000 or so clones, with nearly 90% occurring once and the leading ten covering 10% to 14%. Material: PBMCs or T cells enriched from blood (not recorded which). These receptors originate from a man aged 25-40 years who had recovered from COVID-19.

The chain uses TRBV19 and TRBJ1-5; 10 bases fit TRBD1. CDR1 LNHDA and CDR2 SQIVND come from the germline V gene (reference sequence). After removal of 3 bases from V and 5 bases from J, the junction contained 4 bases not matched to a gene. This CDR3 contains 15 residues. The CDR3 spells CASSIRGQGYQPQHF. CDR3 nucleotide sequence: TGTGCCAGTAGTATCCGGGGACAGGGGTATCAGCCCCAGCATTTT.

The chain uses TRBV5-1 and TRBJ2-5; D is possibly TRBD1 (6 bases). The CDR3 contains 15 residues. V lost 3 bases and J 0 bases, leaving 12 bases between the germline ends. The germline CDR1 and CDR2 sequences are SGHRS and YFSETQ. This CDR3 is CASSSTGRYQETQYF. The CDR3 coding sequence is TGCGCCAGCAGCTCGACAGGCAGGTACCAAGAGACCCAGTACTTC.

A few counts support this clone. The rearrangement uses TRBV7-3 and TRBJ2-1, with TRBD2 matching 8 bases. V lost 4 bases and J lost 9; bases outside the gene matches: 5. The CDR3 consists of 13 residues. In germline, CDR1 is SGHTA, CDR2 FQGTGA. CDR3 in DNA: TGTGCCAGCAGCTATCGTCTAGCGGGTGAGCAGTTCTTC. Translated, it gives CASSYRLAGEQFF.

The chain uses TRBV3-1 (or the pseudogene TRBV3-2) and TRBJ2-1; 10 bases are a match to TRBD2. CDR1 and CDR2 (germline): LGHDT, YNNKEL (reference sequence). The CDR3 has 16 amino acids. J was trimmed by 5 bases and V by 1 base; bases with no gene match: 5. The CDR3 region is CASSQASGRVDNEQFF. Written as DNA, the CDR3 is TGTGCCAGCAGCCAAGCTAGCGGGAGAGTCGACAATGAGCAGTTCTTC.

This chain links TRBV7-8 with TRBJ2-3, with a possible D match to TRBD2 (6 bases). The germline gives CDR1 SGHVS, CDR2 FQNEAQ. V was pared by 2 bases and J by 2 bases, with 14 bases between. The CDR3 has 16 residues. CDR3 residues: CASSLPDGRSTDTQYF. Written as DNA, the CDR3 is TGTGCCAGCAGCTTACCTGACGGGAGATCCACAGATACGCAGTATTTT.

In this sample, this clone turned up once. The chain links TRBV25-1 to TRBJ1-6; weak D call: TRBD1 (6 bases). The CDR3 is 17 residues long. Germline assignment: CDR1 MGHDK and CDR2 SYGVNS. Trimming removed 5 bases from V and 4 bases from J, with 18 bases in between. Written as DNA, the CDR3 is TGTGCCAGCAGTACCGTAGACAGGCCAACTTATAATTCACCCCTCCACTTT. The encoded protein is CASSTVDRPTYNSPLHF.

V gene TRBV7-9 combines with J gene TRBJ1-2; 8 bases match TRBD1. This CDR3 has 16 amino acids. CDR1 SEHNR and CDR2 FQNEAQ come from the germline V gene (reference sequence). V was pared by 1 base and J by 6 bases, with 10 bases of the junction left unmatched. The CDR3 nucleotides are TGTGCCAGCAGCTTAGAGGGGACAATGACAGGGGATGGCTACACCTTC. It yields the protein CASSLEGTMTGDGYTF. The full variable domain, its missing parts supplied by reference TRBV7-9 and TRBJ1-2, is DTGVSQNPRHKITKRGQNVTFRCDPISEHNRLYWYRQTLGQGPEFLTYFQNEAQLEKSRLLSDRFSAERPKGSFSTLEIQRTEQGDSAMYLCASSLEGTMTGDGYTFGSGTRLTVV.